The present T cell receptor beta chain was sequenced within a study of T cells after yellow fever vaccination. TCRdb itself ran the 5' RACE reads through MiXCR, one entry per CDR3 protein. This table holds roughly 400,000 distinct CDR3 sequences, roughly a sixth found once. Germline lookup yields CDR1 KGHSH and CDR2 LQKENI. Trimming shortened V by 3 bases and J by 0 bases, and 12 bases separated the two germline ends. The CDR3 sequence is 16 residues long. The sequence came from a man aged 18 to 35 who received the YFV17D yellow fever vaccine. This chain joins TRBV18 and TRBJ1-3, with D perhaps matching TRBD1 (6 bases). Sequences were derived from PBMCs, sampled before the yellow fever booster vaccination. CDR3 in amino acids: CASSPRQDPSGNTIYF. In DNA form, the CDR3 reads TGTGCCAGCTCACCCAGACAGGACCCCTCTGGAAACACCATATATTTT.